Listed below are T cell receptor beta chains from one sample, sequenced in a study of cytomegalovirus exposure and HLA in healthy donors. The table came from immunoSEQ multiplex PCR; TCRdb's copy has only in-frame clones and leaves some out. Altogether more than 95,000 clones are present, approximately 70% being singletons, with the ten largest covering less than 9.5%. Specimen: PBMCs. Receptors originate from a woman between 40 and 55 years old in good health and CMV-seropositive. Each CDR3 is given with its conserved first and last residue. Fields, in order: V gene, D gene, clone size, J gene, CDR3 protein, CDR3 DNA. D genes are given only for firm matches. Not every row has a clone size; where given, it reads once, few, many or a size class.

v_call: TRBV19
d_call: .
clone_size: .
j_call: TRBJ2-7
cdr3_aa: CASSPGRGASYEQYF
cdr3_nt: TGTGCCAGTAGCCCAGGACGGGGGGCATCCTACGAGCAGTACTTC

v_call: TRBV2
d_call: TRBD2
clone_size: .
j_call: TRBJ2-1
cdr3_aa: CASRSRLAGSNEQFF
cdr3_nt: TGTGCCAGCAGATCGCGACTAGCGGGATCGAATGAGCAGTTCTTC

v_call: TRBV5-4
d_call: .
clone_size: .
j_call: TRBJ2-5
cdr3_aa: CASSPIFSSAETQYF
cdr3_nt: TGTGCCAGCAGCCCCATATTTAGTAGCGCGGAGACCCAGTACTTC

v_call: TRBV2
d_call: .
clone_size: .
j_call: TRBJ1-1
cdr3_aa: CASSSRTPRATEAFF
cdr3_nt: TGTGCCAGCAGCTCTAGGACCCCGAGGGCCACTGAAGCTTTCTTT

v_call: TRBV7-9
d_call: .
clone_size: few
j_call: TRBJ1-4
cdr3_aa: CASSIGSGEKLFF
cdr3_nt: TGTGCCAGCAGCATCGGGTCGGGTGAAAAACTGTTTTTT

v_call: TRBV28
d_call: .
clone_size: few
j_call: TRBJ1-4
cdr3_aa: CASRAGLFNEKLFF
cdr3_nt: TGTGCCAGCAGGGCAGGGCTTTTTAATGAAAAACTGTTTTTT

v_call: TRBV5-1
d_call: .
clone_size: .
j_call: TRBJ2-3
cdr3_aa: CASSPRTSTDTQYF
cdr3_nt: TGCGCCAGCAGCCCGCGGACTAGCACAGATACGCAGTATTTT

v_call: TRBV9
d_call: TRBD2
clone_size: .
j_call: TRBJ2-3
cdr3_aa: CASSVRSGGTDTQYF
cdr3_nt: TGTGCCAGCAGCGTAAGGTCGGGAGGGACAGATACGCAGTATTTT

v_call: TRBV5-4
d_call: .
clone_size: .
j_call: TRBJ2-2
cdr3_aa: CASSFSGNTGELFF
cdr3_nt: TGTGCCAGCAGCTTCTCCGGGAACACCGGGGAGCTGTTTTTT

v_call: TRBV7-8
d_call: TRBD2
clone_size: .
j_call: TRBJ2-1
cdr3_aa: CASSYQKTSSNEQFF
cdr3_nt: TGTGCCAGCAGCTACCAGAAGACTAGCAGCAATGAGCAGTTCTTC

v_call: TRBV9
d_call: .
clone_size: .
j_call: TRBJ1-1
cdr3_aa: CASSVGGLGDTEAFF
cdr3_nt: TGTGCCAGCAGCGTGGGGGGTCTAGGGGACACTGAAGCTTTCTTT

v_call: TRBV4-2
d_call: .
clone_size: few
j_call: TRBJ1-2
cdr3_aa: CASSQESSGYYGYTF
cdr3_nt: TGTGCCAGCAGCCAAGAAAGTTCAGGTTATTATGGCTACACCTTC

v_call: TRBV6-1
d_call: .
clone_size: few
j_call: TRBJ2-6
cdr3_aa: CASSEGGSGANVLTF
cdr3_nt: TGTGCCAGCAGTGAAGGCGGCTCTGGGGCCAACGTCCTGACTTTC

v_call: TRBV5-1
d_call: .
clone_size: .
j_call: TRBJ1-2
cdr3_aa: CASSLAPNYGYTF
cdr3_nt: TGCGCCAGCAGCTTGGCCCCGAACTATGGCTACACCTTC

v_call: TRBV5-1
d_call: .
clone_size: .
j_call: TRBJ1-1
cdr3_aa: CASSATGWMNTEAFF
cdr3_nt: TGCGCCAGCAGCGCGACAGGTTGGATGAACACTGAAGCTTTCTTT

v_call: TRBV5-6
d_call: .
clone_size: few
j_call: TRBJ2-2
cdr3_aa: CASSFRGLNTGELFF
cdr3_nt: TGTGCCAGCAGCTTTAGGGGTCTGAACACCGGGGAGCTGTTTTTT

v_call: TRBV27
d_call: TRBD1
clone_size: once
j_call: TRBJ2-7
cdr3_aa: CASSPMTGYEQYF
cdr3_nt: TGTGCCAGCAGTCCGATGACAGGGTACGAGCAGTACTTC

v_call: TRBV2
d_call: TRBD1
clone_size: .
j_call: TRBJ1-4
cdr3_aa: CATEPPGQRLRLFF
cdr3_nt: TGTGCCACCGAGCCACCGGGACAGCGGTTGAGACTGTTTTTT

v_call: TRBV4-1
d_call: TRBD2
clone_size: .
j_call: TRBJ2-1
cdr3_aa: CASSQPPGLAGKNYNEQFF
cdr3_nt: TGCGCCAGCAGCCAACCCCCGGGACTAGCGGGAAAAAACTACAATGAGCAGTTCTTC

v_call: TRBV7-9
d_call: TRBD2
clone_size: few
j_call: TRBJ2-1
cdr3_aa: CASSPPIAGLRVNEQFF
cdr3_nt: TGTGCCAGCAGCCCCCCGATAGCGGGACTGAGAGTTAATGAGCAGTTCTTC

v_call: TRBV7-2
d_call: .
clone_size: .
j_call: TRBJ2-7
cdr3_aa: CASSLVQAISSYEQYF
cdr3_nt: TGTGCCAGCAGCTTAGTACAGGCAATAAGCTCCTACGAGCAGTACTTC

v_call: TRBV6-1
d_call: .
clone_size: .
j_call: TRBJ1-5
cdr3_aa: CASSETDMGNQPQHF
cdr3_nt: TGTGCCAGCAGTGAAACCGACATGGGCAATCAGCCCCAGCATTTT

v_call: TRBV7-2
d_call: TRBD2
clone_size: .
j_call: TRBJ2-7
cdr3_aa: CASSFKGTSGSRGEQYF
cdr3_nt: TGTGCCAGCAGCTTCAAAGGCACTAGCGGGAGTCGGGGCGAGCAGTACTTC

v_call: TRBV7-8
d_call: .
clone_size: .
j_call: TRBJ1-2
cdr3_aa: CASSHVAQGVGHYGYTF
cdr3_nt: TGTGCCAGCAGCCACGTGGCGCAAGGAGTCGGTCACTATGGCTACACCTTC

v_call: TRBV5-1
d_call: TRBD2
clone_size: .
j_call: TRBJ2-5
cdr3_aa: CASSLRGGVETQYF
cdr3_nt: TGCGCCAGCAGCTTACGGGGGGGGGTCGAGACCCAGTACTTC

v_call: TRBV7-6
d_call: TRBD2
clone_size: .
j_call: TRBJ2-2
cdr3_aa: CASSLNGRLGTGELFF
cdr3_nt: TGTGCCAGCAGCTTAAACGGGAGGCTAGGCACCGGGGAGCTGTTTTTT

v_call: TRBV27
d_call: .
clone_size: .
j_call: TRBJ1-5
cdr3_aa: CASSAYAEQGGEPQHF
cdr3_nt: TGTGCCAGCAGTGCTTACGCCGAGCAGGGAGGAGAGCCCCAGCATTTT

v_call: TRBV6-1
d_call: TRBD1
clone_size: few
j_call: TRBJ1-2
cdr3_aa: CASSPIGGEFYGYTF
cdr3_nt: TGTGCCAGCAGCCCCATAGGGGGCGAGTTCTATGGCTACACCTTC

v_call: TRBV5-1
d_call: .
clone_size: .
j_call: TRBJ2-5
cdr3_aa: CASSFWQGNGETQYF
cdr3_nt: TGCGCCAGCAGCTTTTGGCAGGGCAATGGCGAGACCCAGTACTTC

v_call: TRBV19
d_call: .
clone_size: .
j_call: TRBJ2-7
cdr3_aa: CASSIRYLQAAYEQYF
cdr3_nt: TGTGCCAGTAGTATAAGGTATTTACAGGCCGCCTACGAGCAGTACTTC

v_call: TRBV7-2
d_call: .
clone_size: once
j_call: TRBJ2-7
cdr3_aa: CASSLAIDRKGHEQYF
cdr3_nt: TGTGCCAGCAGCTTAGCAATCGACAGGAAGGGGCACGAGCAGTACTTC

v_call: TRBV9
d_call: .
clone_size: .
j_call: TRBJ1-5
cdr3_aa: CASSVGGGNQPQHF
cdr3_nt: TGTGCCAGCAGCGTAGGAGGAGGCAATCAGCCCCAGCATTTT

v_call: TRBV7-7
d_call: .
clone_size: .
j_call: TRBJ2-5
cdr3_aa: CASSLGSSGPQETQYF
cdr3_nt: TGTGCCAGCAGCTTAGGGTCGTCTGGGCCCCAAGAGACCCAGTACTTC

v_call: TRBV27
d_call: .
clone_size: .
j_call: TRBJ1-6
cdr3_aa: CASREQEGGSPLHF
cdr3_nt: TGTGCCAGCAGGGAACAGGAGGGTGGTTCACCCCTCCACTTT

v_call: TRBV9
d_call: TRBD1
clone_size: .
j_call: TRBJ1-1
cdr3_aa: CASSVEGAIDTEAFF
cdr3_nt: TGTGCCAGCAGCGTAGAGGGGGCTATCGACACTGAAGCTTTCTTT

v_call: TRBV5-4
d_call: .
clone_size: .
j_call: TRBJ2-1
cdr3_aa: CASFRQAYNEQFF
cdr3_nt: TGTGCCAGCTTCAGGCAAGCCTACAATGAGCAGTTCTTC

v_call: TRBV29-1
d_call: .
clone_size: .
j_call: TRBJ1-3
cdr3_aa: CSAATGTSGNTIYF
cdr3_nt: TGCAGCGCCGCTACAGGGACCTCTGGAAACACCATATATTTT

v_call: TRBV25-1
d_call: TRBD1
clone_size: .
j_call: TRBJ1-6
cdr3_aa: CASSTGTGYNSPLHF
cdr3_nt: TGTGCCAGTTCAACCGGGACAGGGTATAATTCACCCCTCCACTTT

v_call: TRBV23-1
d_call: TRBD1
clone_size: .
j_call: TRBJ2-7
cdr3_aa: CASSPHGQEKTYEQYF
cdr3_nt: TGCGCCAGCAGCCCCCACGGACAGGAGAAAACCTACGAGCAGTACTTC

v_call: TRBV5-1
d_call: TRBD1
clone_size: .
j_call: TRBJ2-7
cdr3_aa: CASSTGQRSEQYF
cdr3_nt: TGCGCCAGCAGCACGGGACAGCGCTCCGAGCAGTACTTC

v_call: TRBV4-1
d_call: TRBD1
clone_size: few
j_call: TRBJ1-2
cdr3_aa: CASSQGLRGRGDGYTF
cdr3_nt: TGCGCCAGCAGCCAAGGTCTCAGGGGGCGCGGAGATGGCTACACCTTC